Following are 16 T cell receptor beta chains from one sample sequenced in a study of control samples from healthy donors and cancer patients. Sequencing used immunoSEQ multiplex PCR; TCRdb keeps in-frame clones, though not all of them. This sample has fewer than 200,000 clones; over 95% occur once, and the top ten carry approximately 1%. Sequences were obtained from blood. These receptors were obtained from a woman aged 25 to 45 in good health.

The rearrangement joins TRBV28 to TRBJ1-5, with unresolved D. Germline V gene lookup returns CDR1 MDHEN and CDR2 SYDVKM. The CDR3 runs 15 residues. The V gene lost 5 bases and the J gene lost 0 bases, with 11 bases spanning the gap. The CDR3 coding sequence is TGTGCCAGCAGTGAAACCCTGAATAGCAATCAGCCCCAGCATTTT. Translation gives CASSETLNSNQPQHF.

The rearrangement links TRBV27 to TRBJ2-2; 11 nucleotides line up with TRBD2. The germline gives CDR1 MNHEY, CDR2 SMNVEV (reference sequence). V gave up 6 bases and J gave up 7 bases; unmatched junction bases: 1. This CDR3 has 13 residues. CDR3 region: CASRTSGSGELFF. The DNA of the CDR3 is TGTGCCAGCAGAACTAGCGGGAGCGGGGAGCTGTTTTTT.

This chain uses TRBV15 with TRBJ2-5, with unresolved D. The CDR3 length is 16 residues. Per germline, CDR1 LNHNV and CDR2 YYDKDF (reference sequence). The V gene lost 0 bases and the J gene lost 0 bases, with 11 bases spanning the gap. Here the CDR3 DNA reads TGTGCCACCAGCAGAGAAGGAATTCTTTACCAAGAGACCCAGTACTTC. Its protein is CATSREGILYQETQYF.

The sample holds one count of this clone. The chain combines TRBV14 with TRBJ1-2, with D unresolved. V lost 2 bases to trimming and J lost 4 bases, with 11 bases between them. The germline CDR1 and CDR2 sequences are SGHDN and FVKESK. The CDR3 contains 14 residues. CDR3 sequence: CASSQSPISYGYTF. In DNA form, the CDR3 reads TGTGCCAGCAGCCAAAGCCCTATTAGCTATGGCTACACCTTC.

In this sample, this clone turned up once. The chain has TRBV29-1 and TRBJ1-4, with no clear D. V lost 4 bases and J 7 bases, leaving 7 bases between the germline ends. The CDR3 covers 11 residues. Germline values: CDR1 SQVTM, CDR2 ANQGSEA. The CDR3 sequence is CSVGVFEKLFF. CDR3 coding DNA: TGCAGCGTTGGGGTGTTTGAAAAACTGTTTTTT.

This rearrangement joins TRBV10-3 to TRBJ2-5; TRBD1 agrees at 7 bases. CDR1 is ENHRY, CDR2 SYGVKD, per germline. The CDR3 is made up of 16 amino acids. Trimming at V came to 1 base and at J to 1 base, leaving 6 bases not matched to a gene. The chain's CDR3 is CAISEFGTALQETQYF. The CDR3, as DNA: TGTGCCATCAGTGAGTTCGGGACAGCCCTCCAAGAGACCCAGTACTTC.

This sequence joins TRBV7-9 and TRBJ2-1; tentatively, D is TRBD2 (6 bases). V lost 7 bases and J 0 bases, leaving 16 bases between the germline ends. CDR3 length: 16 amino acids. The germline V gene has CDR1 SEHNR and CDR2 FQNEAQ (reference sequence). The CDR3 reads CASTPFRGGSYNEQFF. The CDR3 region has the DNA TGTGCCAGCACCCCTTTCCGGGGAGGCTCCTACAATGAGCAGTTCTTC.

J is TRBJ2-7 and V is TRBV4-1, with a possible D match to TRBD2 (7 bases). Looked up from germline, CDR1 is MGHRA and CDR2 is YSYEKL. The V end lost 1 base, the J end lost 3 bases, and 16 bases lay between the germline ends. The CDR3 runs 16 residues. CDR3 coding DNA: TGCGCCAGCAGCCAAGGAGGGAGGGGGGGAGTCTACGAGCAGTACTTC. As protein: CASSQGGRGGVYEQYF.

The V gene is TRBV6-5, the J gene TRBJ1-2, with D perhaps TRBD1 (5 bases). Germline values: CDR1 MNHEY, CDR2 SVGAGI. This CDR3 comprises 13 residues. The germline V and J ends were trimmed by 5 bases and 8 bases, with 15 bases remaining between them. The CDR3 nucleotides are TGTGCCAGCAGTCTCCGGGGGAAGGGAGGCTACACCTTC. Translation: CASSLRGKGGYTF.

The V call is TRBV5-1, the J call TRBJ1-5; 10 bases are a match to TRBD1. Per the germline V gene, CDR1 is SGHRS and CDR2 is YFSETQ. With V trimmed by 4 bases and J by 8 bases, 9 bases remained unmatched. The CDR3 totals 15 residues. The CDR3 here is CASSPGQGLSEPQHF. CDR3 coding DNA: TGCGCCAGCAGCCCGGGACAGGGGCTATCAGAGCCCCAGCATTTT.

The rearrangement joins TRBV13 to TRBJ1-1; D gene unclear. The CDR3 loop spans 14 amino acids. CDR1 is PRHDT, CDR2 FYEKMQ, per germline (reference sequence). V was shortened by 5 bases and J by 4 bases, with 14 bases between the two germline ends. CDR3 sequence reads: CASSPIERVTEAFF. CDR3 sequence (DNA): TGTGCCAGCAGCCCCATTGAGCGGGTCACTGAAGCTTTCTTT.

This chain connects TRBV10-2 to TRBJ1-4, with a tentative D call TRBD1 (5 bases). V was shortened by 4 bases and J by 5 bases, with 14 bases between the two germline ends. The CDR3 length is 15 residues. Germline V lookup: CDR1 WSHSY, CDR2 SAAADI. The CDR3 here is CASSALGASNEKLFF. In DNA form, the CDR3 reads TGCGCCAGCAGTGCATTAGGGGCCTCGAATGAAAAACTGTTTTTT.

This clone was seen more than once but under ten times. The chain has TRBV15 and TRBJ1-2; maybe TRBD1 (6 bases). Germline V gene data show CDR1 as LNHNV and CDR2 as YYDKDF (reference sequence). The V end was cut by 3 bases, the J end by 4 bases, with 9 bases between. The CDR3 is made up of 13 amino acids. The CDR3 sequence: CATSRGASYGYTF. The CDR3 DNA follows: TGTGCCACCAGCAGGGGGGCCAGCTATGGCTACACCTTC.

CDR3 loop: CASSLWTGFWEQYF. CDR3 DNA sequence: TGTGCCAGCAGTTTATGGACAGGGTTTTGGGAGCAGTACTTC. The chain uses TRBV28 and TRBJ2-7; 7 nucleotides agree with TRBD1. CDR1 is MDHEN and CDR2 is SYDVKM in the germline V gene. Trimming took 0 bases from V and 7 from J; bases not matched to a gene: 6. The CDR3 has 14 residues.

V usage is TRBV7-8 and J usage is TRBJ1-5; D gene uncertain. The CDR3 is 16 residues long. CDR1 and CDR2 (germline): SGHVS, FQNEAQ. Trimming took 2 bases from V and 4 from J, leaving 15 bases between them. The CDR3 spells CASSLKEGSRNQPQHF. The DNA of the CDR3 is TGTGCCAGCAGCTTAAAAGAAGGGAGCAGGAATCAGCCCCAGCATTTT.

The gene calls are TRBV7-8 and TRBJ2-5; D might be TRBD1 (5 bases). Germline CDR1 SGHVS, CDR2 FQNEAQ. The V gene lost 5 bases and the J gene lost 3 bases, with 10 bases spanning the gap. This CDR3 has 13 amino acids. Here the CDR3 reads CASSPDTKETQYF. In nucleotides, the CDR3 is TGTGCCAGCAGCCCGGACACAAAAGAGACCCAGTACTTC.